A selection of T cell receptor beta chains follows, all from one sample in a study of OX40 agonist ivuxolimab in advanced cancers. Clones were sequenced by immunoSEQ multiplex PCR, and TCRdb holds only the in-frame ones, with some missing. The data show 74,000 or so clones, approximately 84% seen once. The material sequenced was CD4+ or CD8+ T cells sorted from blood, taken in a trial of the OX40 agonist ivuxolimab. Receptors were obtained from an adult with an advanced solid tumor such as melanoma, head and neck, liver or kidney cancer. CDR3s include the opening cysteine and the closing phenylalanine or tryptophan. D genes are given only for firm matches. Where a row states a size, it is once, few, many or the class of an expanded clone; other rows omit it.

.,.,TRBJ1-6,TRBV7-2,CASSPTVTSYNSPLHF,TGTGCCAGCAGCCCAACAGTGACGTCCTATAATTCACCCCTCCACTTT
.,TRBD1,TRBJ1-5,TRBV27,CASSPGQGLGLGNQPQHF,TGTGCCAGCAGTCCCGGACAGGGCTTGGGCCTGGGGAATCAGCCCCAGCATTTT
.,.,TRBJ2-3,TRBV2,CASSETSDTQYF,TGTGCCAGCAGTGAAACCTCAGATACGCAGTATTTT
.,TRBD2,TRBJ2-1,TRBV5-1,CASSPTSGRASEQFF,TGCGCCAGCAGCCCGACTAGCGGGAGGGCTTCTGAGCAGTTCTTC
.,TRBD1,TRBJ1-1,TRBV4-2,CASSLAGGDTEAFF,TGTGCCAGCAGCTTGGCAGGGGGGGACACTGAAGCTTTCTTT
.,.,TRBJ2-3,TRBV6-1,CASSEYRLDTQYF,TGTGCCAGCAGTGAATACCGGCTAGATACGCAGTATTTT
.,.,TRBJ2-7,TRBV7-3,CASSFGGPSEQYF,TGTGCCAGCAGCTTCGGGGGACCCTCCGAGCAGTACTTC
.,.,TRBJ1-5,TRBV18,CASSLGQNQPQHF,TGTGCCAGCTCACTAGGACAGAATCAGCCCCAGCATTTT
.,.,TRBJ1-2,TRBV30,CAWSSSSRGRDGYTF,TGTGCCTGGAGTTCCAGCTCCCGGGGAAGGGATGGCTACACCTTC
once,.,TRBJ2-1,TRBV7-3,CASSLQGFDEQFF,TGTGCCAGCAGCTTACAGGGGTTCGATGAGCAGTTCTTC
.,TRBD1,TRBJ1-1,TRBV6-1,CASAGQGRTEAFF,TGTGCCAGCGCGGGACAGGGACGGACTGAAGCTTTCTTT
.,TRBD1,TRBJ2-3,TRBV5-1,CASGRDRLSTDTQYF,TGCGCCAGTGGACGGGACAGACTTAGCACAGATACGCAGTATTTT
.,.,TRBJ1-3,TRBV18,CASSPGGNTIYF,TGTGCCAGCTCACCTGGCGGAAACACCATATATTTT
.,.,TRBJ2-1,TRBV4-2,CASSPLSTASSYNEQFF,TGTGCCAGCAGCCCCTTATCGACAGCCAGCTCCTACAATGAGCAGTTCTTC
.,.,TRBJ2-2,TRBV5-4,CASSSLDGNTGELFF,TGTGCCAGCAGCTCCCTTGACGGTAACACCGGGGAGCTGTTTTTT
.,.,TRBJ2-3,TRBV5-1,CASSPSAVARADTQYF,TGCGCCAGCAGCCCCTCCGCGGTAGCGCGGGCAGATACGCAGTATTTT
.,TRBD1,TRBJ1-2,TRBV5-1,CASSFTPGQNYGYTF,TGCGCCAGCAGCTTTACACCGGGACAGAACTATGGCTACACCTTC
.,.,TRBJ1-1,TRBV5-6,CASSLSGFRGAFF,TGTGCCAGCAGCTTGTCAGGGTTCCGAGGGGCTTTCTTT
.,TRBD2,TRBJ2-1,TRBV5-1,CASSLEVGRLAEQFF,TGCGCCAGCAGCTTGGAGGTCGGGAGGTTAGCTGAGCAGTTCTTC
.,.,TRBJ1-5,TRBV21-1,CASSKAGGTGDSNQPQHF,TGTGCCAGCAGCAAAGCTGGAGGGACAGGGGATAGCAATCAGCCCCAGCATTTT
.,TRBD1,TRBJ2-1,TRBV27,CASSPSSGTGSYNEQFF,TGTGCCAGCAGTCCTTCGTCCGGGACAGGGAGCTACAATGAGCAGTTCTTC
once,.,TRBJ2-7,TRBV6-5,CASSEGYEQYF,TGTGCCAGCAGTGAAGGCTACGAGCAGTACTTC
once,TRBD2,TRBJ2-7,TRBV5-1,CASSGISGSYEQYF,TGCGCCAGCAGCGGGATAAGCGGGAGCTACGAGCAGTACTTC
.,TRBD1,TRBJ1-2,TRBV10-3,CAITRDRLYGYTF,TGTGCCATCACCCGGGACAGGCTGTATGGCTACACCTTC
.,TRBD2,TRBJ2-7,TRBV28,CASSIGLAADSSYEQYF,TGTGCCAGCAGTATCGGACTAGCGGCTGATAGCTCCTACGAGCAGTACTTC
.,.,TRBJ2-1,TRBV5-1,CASSLDGDFYNEQFF,TGCGCCAGCAGCTTGGATGGTGACTTCTACAATGAGCAGTTCTTC
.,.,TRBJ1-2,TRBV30,CAFTGPHLFGYGYTF,TGTGCCTTCACCGGGCCTCACCTGTTTGGCTATGGCTACACCTTC
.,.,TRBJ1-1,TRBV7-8,CASSPRRTFKNTEAFF,TGTGCCAGCAGCCCCAGGAGAACCTTTAAGAACACTGAAGCTTTCTTT